The rows below give T cell receptor beta chains drawn from one sample of a study of T cell responses to AZD1222 COVID-19 vaccine. Generated by immunoSEQ multiplex PCR, the TCRdb table keeps only in-frame clones and is missing some. The sample records about 77,000 clones, 92% being singletons. The starting material was peripheral blood, obtained 28 days after the second AZD1222 dose. These receptors were collected from an adult who received the AZD1222 COVID-19 vaccine. Each CDR3 is given with its conserved first and last residue. The D gene is left open where the match is weak. Size is omitted from some rows. Given values are once, few, many or a class for expanded clones.

cdr3_nt,cdr3_aa,v_call,j_call,clone_size,d_call
TGTGCCAGCAGTTCCCCCGGACCTGGAAACACCATATATTTT,CASSSPGPGNTIYF,TRBV28,TRBJ1-3,.,.
TGTGCCAGCACTCAAAGGAATCAGCCCCAGCATTTT,CASTQRNQPQHF,TRBV28,TRBJ1-5,.,.
TGTGCCATCAGTGGCTTCGGGGCAGACCTTGGCTACACCTTC,CAISGFGADLGYTF,TRBV10-3,TRBJ1-2,once,.
TGTGCCAGCAGTTACTCTCGCGGGGCCGAAAGCACAGATACGCAGTATTTT,CASSYSRGAESTDTQYF,TRBV28,TRBJ2-3,.,.
TGTGCAACCACTAGCGTAGGGTCAAATGAGCAGTTCTTC,CATTSVGSNEQFF,TRBV30,TRBJ2-1,.,TRBD2
TGTGCCAGTATGGGACAGGGGGAAGGAAACACCATATATTTT,CASMGQGEGNTIYF,TRBV19,TRBJ1-3,few,TRBD1
TGTGCCAGCAGCTTGACAGGGGCGAGGGAAGAGACCCAGTACTTC,CASSLTGAREETQYF,TRBV7-7,TRBJ2-5,.,TRBD1
TGTGCCAGCAGCTCCCCCGCCCTTGGGGGGGCCAACGTCCTGACTTTC,CASSSPALGGANVLTF,TRBV9,TRBJ2-6,.,.
TGTGCCACCGAAAAGCCAGGAGCTAACTATGGCTACACCTTC,CATEKPGANYGYTF,TRBV15,TRBJ1-2,.,.
TGTGCCAGCAGCTTAACCGTCGAGGGTGAGCAGTTCTTC,CASSLTVEGEQFF,TRBV7-3,TRBJ2-1,.,.
TGTGCCAGTAGTAGGGGGCTAACCCCAGAGACCCAGTACTTC,CASSRGLTPETQYF,TRBV19,TRBJ2-5,.,.
TGTGCCAGCAAGATGGGAAGCAATCAGCCCCAGCATTTT,CASKMGSNQPQHF,TRBV6-5,TRBJ1-5,few,.
TGTGCCTGGAGTGGGGAGGAGTCCTACGAGCAGTACTTC,CAWSGEESYEQYF,TRBV30,TRBJ2-7,once,.
TGTGCCAGCAGCCCGAGTTCGGGCACTGAAGCTTTCTTT,CASSPSSGTEAFF,TRBV5-6,TRBJ1-1,.,.
TGTGCCAGTCTTAACACGAACACTGAAGCTTTCTTT,CASLNTNTEAFF,TRBV19,TRBJ1-1,.,.
TGTGCCAGCGTCGGGAACAATGAGCAGTTCTTC,CASVGNNEQFF,TRBV6-5,TRBJ2-1,.,.
TGTGCCAGCAGTTCCACGCCCGGACAGCTCAATCAGCCCCAGCATTTT,CASSSTPGQLNQPQHF,TRBV6-5,TRBJ1-5,.,.
TGTGCCAGCAGTTTGAACAGAGCCTACGAGCAGTACTTC,CASSLNRAYEQYF,TRBV12-3/TRBV12-4,TRBJ2-7,once,.
TGTGCCAGCGAGGCAGGGATCACTGAAGCTTTCTTT,CASEAGITEAFF,TRBV2,TRBJ1-1,.,.
TGCGCCAGCAGCCACCCAGGCTCTGGAAACACCATATATTTT,CASSHPGSGNTIYF,TRBV4-1,TRBJ1-3,.,.
TGTGCCAGCAGCCTTCGATTCGATGTCTATGGCTACACCTTC,CASSLRFDVYGYTF,TRBV27,TRBJ1-2,.,.
TGCGCCAGCAGCTTGGCGGGGCCCAGGGGGCGATTATCTTGGGACACTGAAGCTTTCTTT,CASSLAGPRGRLSWDTEAFF,TRBV5-1,TRBJ1-1,once,TRBD1
TGTGCCAGCAGCCCCGGGACAGGACGTTCGAATACTGAAGCTTTCTTT,CASSPGTGRSNTEAFF,TRBV28,TRBJ1-1,.,TRBD1
TGCAGTGCTAGAGGCGGAAGTGGCTACACCTTC,CSARGGSGYTF,TRBV20-1,TRBJ1-2,few,.